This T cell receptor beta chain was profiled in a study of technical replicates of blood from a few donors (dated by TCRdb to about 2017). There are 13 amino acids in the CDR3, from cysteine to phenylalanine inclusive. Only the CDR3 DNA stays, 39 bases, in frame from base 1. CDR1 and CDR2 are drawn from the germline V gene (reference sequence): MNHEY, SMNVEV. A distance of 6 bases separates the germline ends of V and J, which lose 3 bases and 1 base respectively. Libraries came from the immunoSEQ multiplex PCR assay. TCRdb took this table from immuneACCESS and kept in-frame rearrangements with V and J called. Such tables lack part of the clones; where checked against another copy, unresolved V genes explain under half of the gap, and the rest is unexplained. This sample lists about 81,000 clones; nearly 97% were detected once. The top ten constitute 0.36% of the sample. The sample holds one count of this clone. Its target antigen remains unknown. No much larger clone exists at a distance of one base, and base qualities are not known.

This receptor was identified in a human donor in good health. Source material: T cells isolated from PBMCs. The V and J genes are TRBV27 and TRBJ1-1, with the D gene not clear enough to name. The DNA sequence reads TGTGCCAGCAGTTTTTCTAGGAACACTGAAGCTTTCTTT. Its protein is CASSFSRNTEAFF.